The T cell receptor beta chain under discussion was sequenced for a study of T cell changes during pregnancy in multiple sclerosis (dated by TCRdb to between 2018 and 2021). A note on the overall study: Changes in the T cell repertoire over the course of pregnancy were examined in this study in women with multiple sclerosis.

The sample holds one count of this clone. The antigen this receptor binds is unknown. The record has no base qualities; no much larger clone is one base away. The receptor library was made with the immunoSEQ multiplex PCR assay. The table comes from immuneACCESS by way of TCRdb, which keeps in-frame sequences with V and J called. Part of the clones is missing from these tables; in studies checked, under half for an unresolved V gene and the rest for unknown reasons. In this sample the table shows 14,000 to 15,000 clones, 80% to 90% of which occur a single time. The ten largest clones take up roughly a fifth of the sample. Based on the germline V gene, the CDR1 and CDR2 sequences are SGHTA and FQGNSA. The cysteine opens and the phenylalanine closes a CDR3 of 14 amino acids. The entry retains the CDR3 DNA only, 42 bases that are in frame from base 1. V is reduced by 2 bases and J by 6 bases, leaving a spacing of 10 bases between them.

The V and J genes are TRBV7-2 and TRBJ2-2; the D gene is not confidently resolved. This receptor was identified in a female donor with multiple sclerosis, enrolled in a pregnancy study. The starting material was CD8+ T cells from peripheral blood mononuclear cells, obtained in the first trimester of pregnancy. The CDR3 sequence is CASSLLLWPGELFF. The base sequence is TGTGCCAGCAGCTTATTGCTTTGGCCCGGGGAGCTGTTTTTT.